One and the same sample provided the 29 T cell receptor beta chains below, sequenced in a study of T cell responses to AZD1222 COVID-19 vaccine listed by TCRdb under 2021. Library creation used the immunoSEQ multiplex PCR assay. TCRdb limited this immuneACCESS table to in-frame rearrangements with V and J called. A share of clones is missing; checked studies link under half to unresolved V genes, and the rest is unexplained. The sample records fewer than 85,000 clones, around 87% of which are singletons. The top ten constitute roughly a sixth of the sample. The time point label, read with the paper, signifies: about 28 days (+/-7) after the second vaccine dose. The material sequenced was peripheral blood, taken 28 days after the second AZD1222 dose. These receptor sequences come from an adult who received the AZD1222 COVID-19 vaccine.

This chain links TRBV7-9 with TRBJ1-5; 7 bases match TRBD1. The V segment lost 5 bases and the J segment 7 bases; nucleotides outside the gene matches: 5. Germline V CDR1 and CDR2: SEHNR, FQNEAQ (reference sequence). CDR3 length: 13 amino acids. CDR3 protein: CASSLTGAQPQHF. For the CDR3, the DNA is TGTGCCAGCAGCCTAACAGGGGCCCAGCCCCAGCATTTT. Drawing the rest from reference TRBV7-9 and TRBJ1-5, the complete variable domain is DTGVSQNPRHKITKRGQNVTFRCDPISEHNRLYWYRQTLGQGPEFLTYFQNEAQLEKSRLLSDRFSAERPKGSFSTLEIQRTEQGDSAMYLCASSLTGAQPQHFGDGTRLSIL.

This chain joins TRBV25-1 and TRBJ1-2; D remains ambiguous. The CDR3 runs 12 residues. Trimming stripped 4 bases from V and 8 bases from J, with 11 bases between. The germline gives CDR1 MGHDK, CDR2 SYGVNS. The DNA of the CDR3 is TGTGCCAGCAGTGCAACGGGGAACGGCTACACCTTC. It yields the protein CASSATGNGYTF.

This clone was counted a single time. The genes are TRBV7-9 and TRBJ2-5; 11 bases align to TRBD1. CDR1 and CDR2 from the germline V gene are SEHNR and FQNEAQ (reference sequence). The CDR3 is 15 residues long. Trimming took 7 bases from V and 5 from J; bases not matched to a gene: 9. CDR3 nucleotide sequence: TGTGCCAGCACCTGGACAGGGGGCACCCTGGAGACCCAGTACTTC. Translation gives CASTWTGGTLETQYF.

The gene calls are TRBV3-1 (or the pseudogene TRBV3-2) and TRBJ2-7; the match to TRBD1 covers 7 bases. Germline V gives CDR1 LGHDT, CDR2 YNNKEL (reference sequence). There are 14 residues in the CDR3. V shed 3 bases and J 0 bases; nucleotides not matched to a gene: 2. The CDR3 region is CASSQGQSSYEQYF. CDR3 coding DNA: TGTGCCAGCAGCCAGGGACAGAGCTCCTACGAGCAGTACTTC.

The gene calls are TRBV28 and TRBJ2-3, with D perhaps matching TRBD1 (5 bases). CDR1 and CDR2 from the germline V gene are MDHEN and SYDVKM. V lost 3 bases, J lost 0 bases, and 10 bases lay in between. The CDR3 has 15 residues. CDR3 amino acids: CASSFGRASTDTQYF. The CDR3, as DNA: TGTGCCAGCAGTTTTGGCAGGGCTAGCACAGATACGCAGTATTTT. Filled out from reference TRBV28 and TRBJ2-3, the complete variable domain reads DVKVTQSSRYLVKRTGEKVFLECVQDMDHENMFWYRQDPGLGLRLIYFSYDVKMKEKGDIPEGYSVSREKKERFSLILESASTNQTSMYLCASSFGRASTDTQYFGPGTRLTVL.

A single count supports this clone. J is TRBJ1-1 and V is TRBV7-2; D gene uncertain. There are 13 residues in the CDR3. Per germline, CDR1 SGHTA and CDR2 FQGNSA. Trimming shortened V by 5 bases and J by 0 bases, and 7 bases separated the two germline ends. The CDR3 spells CASSRGVNTEAFF. DNA of the CDR3: TGTGCCAGCAGCCGTGGGGTGAACACTGAAGCTTTCTTT. The full variable domain, in which reference TRBV7-2 and TRBJ1-1 provide the parts outside the CDR3, is GAGVSQSPSNKVTEKGKDVELRCDPISGHTALYWYRQSLGQGLEFLIYFQGNSAPDKSGLPSDRFSAERTGGSVSTLTIQRTQQEDSAVYLCASSRGVNTEAFFGQGTRLTVV.

This clone was detected only a few times. The rearrangement joins TRBV5-4 to TRBJ1-3; a weak D match, TRBD1 (5 bases). Per germline, CDR1 SGHNT and CDR2 YYREEE (reference sequence). V was shortened by 1 base and J by 5 bases, with 13 bases between the two germline ends. The CDR3 contains 15 residues. The CDR3 region has the DNA TGTGCCAGCAGCTTGTTGTCTGGGGCTAGAAACACCATATATTTT. Encoded protein: CASSLLSGARNTIYF.

The J gene is TRBJ1-5, the V gene TRBV2; D remains unclear. This CDR3 is 14 amino acids long. Germline-derived CDR1 and CDR2 are SNHLY and FYNNEI. Trimming removed 4 bases at V and 7 bases at J, with 14 bases between. The DNA for the CDR3 is TGTGCCAGCAGTGGAAAGAATACTCTCCAGCCCCAGCATTTT. Translating gives CASSGKNTLQPQHF.

The V gene is TRBV3-1 (or the pseudogene TRBV3-2), the J gene TRBJ1-1; TRBD1 matches at 8 bases. Losses at the gene ends were 0 bases for V and 1 base for J; bases not matched to a gene: 7. The CDR3 extends over 17 amino acids. Germline V CDR1 and CDR2: LGHDT, YNNKEL (reference sequence). Written as DNA, the CDR3 is TGTGCCAGCAGCCAAGAACAGGGGGGTCAATCGAACACTGAAGCTTTCTTT. Its translation: CASSQEQGGQSNTEAFF.

J is TRBJ1-1 and V is TRBV5-6, with D unclear. This CDR3 is 11 amino acids long. The V and J ends lost 7 bases and 1 base respectively, with 5 bases between them. The germline V gene has CDR1 SGHDT and CDR2 YYEEEE. CDR3 sequence: CASASNTEAFF. The CDR3 coding sequence is TGTGCCAGCGCTTCGAACACTGAAGCTTTCTTT.

The V gene is TRBV24-1, the J gene TRBJ2-1, with D possibly TRBD2 on 6 matching bases. The V end lost 1 base, the J end lost 2 bases, and 11 bases lay between the germline ends. Per the germline V gene, CDR1 is KGHDR and CDR2 is SFDVKD. This CDR3 region has 16 residues. Written as DNA, the CDR3 is TGTGCCACCAGTGATTTCCGGCGGGGTCCCTACAATGAGCAGTTCTTC. Translation: CATSDFRRGPYNEQFF.

V usage is TRBV6-1 and J usage is TRBJ2-6, with 7 bases identical to TRBD1. Germline CDR1 and CDR2: MNHNS and SASEGT. This CDR3 has 16 amino acids. After removal of 3 bases from V and 3 bases from J, the junction contained 5 bases not matched to a gene. CDR3 residues: CASSDLTGRGANVLTF. CDR3 nucleotide sequence: TGTGCCAGCAGTGATTTGACAGGGCGTGGGGCCAACGTCCTGACTTTC.

This chain uses TRBV30 with TRBJ1-2, with a tentative D call TRBD1 (5 bases). CDR3 length: 19 amino acids. Trimming shortened V by 0 bases and J by 1 base, and 24 bases separated the two germline ends. CDR1 and CDR2 (germline): GTSNPN, SVGIG (reference sequence). CDR3 amino acids: CAWSVLGARAQGVNYGYTF. CDR3 bases: TGTGCCTGGAGTGTACTCGGGGCCCGGGCGCAGGGAGTTAACTATGGCTACACCTTC. Full variable domain (rest looked up from reference TRBV30 and TRBJ1-2): SQTIHQWPATLVQPVGSPLSLECTVEGTSNPNLYWYRQAAGRGLQLLFYSVGIGQISSEVPQNLSASRPQDRQFILSSKKLLLSDSGFYLCAWSVLGARAQGVNYGYTFGSGTRLTVV.

This sequence joins TRBV4-2 and TRBJ2-1, with D possibly TRBD1 on 6 matching bases. V was shortened by 0 bases and J by 10 bases, with 16 bases between the two germline ends. This CDR3 spans 15 amino acids. The germline V gene has CDR1 LGHNA and CDR2 YNFKEQ. The CDR3 loop reads CASSQELGQGREQFF. The CDR3 nucleotides read TGTGCCAGCAGCCAAGAATTGGGGCAGGGGCGAGAGCAGTTCTTC.

The chain is built from TRBV19 and TRBJ2-6; D is undetermined. This CDR3 is built from 16 residues. Trimming pared 3 bases from V and 0 bases from J, leaving 9 bases between. Germline CDR1 reads LNHDA; CDR2 reads SQIVND (reference sequence). CDR3 coding DNA: TGTGCCAGTAGTATCGGACGGGCCTCTGGGGCCAACGTCCTGACTTTC. Translating gives CASSIGRASGANVLTF.

This chain joins TRBV5-1 and TRBJ1-6; 9 bases are a match to TRBD1. Unmatched junction bases numbered 6, after V lost 3 bases and J lost 8 bases. CDR1 SGHRS and CDR2 YFSETQ come from the germline V gene. CDR3 length: 15 residues. The CDR3: CASSWTGVFDSPLHF. Here the CDR3 DNA reads TGCGCCAGCAGCTGGACAGGGGTGTTCGATTCACCCCTCCACTTT.

V is TRBV5-1 and J is TRBJ2-1; TRBD1 matches 7 bases. Per the germline V gene, CDR1 is SGHRS and CDR2 is YFSETQ. There are 17 residues in the CDR3. With V trimmed by 0 bases and J by 4 bases, 10 bases remained unmatched. The CDR3 nucleotides are TGCGCCAGCAGCTTGGTATATGGGACAGACAGATACAATGAGCAGTTCTTC. Protein sequence: CASSLVYGTDRYNEQFF.

This clone was recorded only once. V gene TRBV2 combines with J gene TRBJ1-2; 7 nucleotides match TRBD1. J gave up 4 bases and V 7 bases, and 6 bases lay outside the gene matches. The CDR3 length is 13 residues. Germline V lookup: CDR1 SNHLY, CDR2 FYNNEI. In nucleotides, the CDR3 is TGTGCCAGCAACCCGACAGGGACCTATGGCTACACCTTC. Protein product: CASNPTGTYGYTF.

This clone was detected only once. The chain joins TRBV11-2 to TRBJ2-5, with unresolved D. The CDR3 sequence is 11 residues long. Germline V gene data show CDR1 as SGHAT and CDR2 as FQNNGV. The germline V and J ends were trimmed by 5 bases and 7 bases, with 8 bases remaining between them. The CDR3 loop is CASSELGTQYF. The CDR3 bases are TGTGCCAGCAGCGAACTGGGGACCCAGTACTTC. Drawing the rest from reference TRBV11-2 and TRBJ2-5, the complete variable domain is EAGVAQSPRYKIIEKRQSVAFWCNPISGHATLYWYQQILGQGPKLLIQFQNNGVVDDSQLPKDRFSAERLKGVDSTLKIQPAKLEDSAVYLCASSELGTQYFGPGTRLLVL.

J is TRBJ2-4 and V is TRBV11-2; D possibly corresponds to TRBD1 (6 bases). V shed 5 bases and J shed 7 bases, with 15 bases lying between them. Germline CDR1 reads SGHAT; CDR2 reads FQNNGV. There are 14 residues in the CDR3. The CDR3 bases are TGTGCCAGCAGCCCAGGGGTTGTCGGTAACATTCAGTACTTC. Its protein is CASSPGVVGNIQYF.

This rearrangement joins TRBV30 to TRBJ2-1; D ambiguous. There are 15 residues in the CDR3. Trimming removed 1 base at V and 6 bases at J, with 16 bases between. CDR1 and CDR2 from the germline V gene are GTSNPN and SVGIG (reference sequence). CDR3 in amino acids: CAWSETLGPSNEQFF. CDR3 bases: TGTGCCTGGAGTGAGACCCTCGGACCCTCCAATGAGCAGTTCTTC.

This chain joins TRBV7-2 and TRBJ1-3; 7 bases are shared with TRBD1. The J segment lost 2 bases and the V segment lost 4 bases, leaving 5 bases of the junction unmatched. CDR1 and CDR2 (germline): SGHTA, FQGNSA. The CDR3 covers 15 residues. CDR3 sequence: CASSSAGGPGNTIYF. CDR3 bases: TGTGCCAGCAGCTCCGCAGGGGGACCTGGAAACACCATATATTTT.

The rearrangement links TRBV24-1 to TRBJ1-2; no firm D call. V was pared by 1 base and J by 5 bases, with 10 bases between. CDR1 is KGHDR, CDR2 SFDVKD, per germline. The CDR3 has 14 amino acids. Here the CDR3 reads CATSDLRTEYGYTF. The CDR3 coding sequence is TGTGCCACCAGTGATTTACGGACGGAGTATGGCTACACCTTC.

The chain links TRBV5-5 to TRBJ1-4; TRBD1 agrees at 8 bases. The CDR3 is made up of 14 amino acids. In germline, CDR1 is SGHKS, CDR2 YYEKEE (reference sequence). V lost 5 bases to trimming and J lost 7 bases; unmatched junction nucleotides: 7. CDR3 protein: CASSLQGGIEKLFF. CDR3 DNA sequence: TGTGCCAGCAGTCTACAGGGGGGTATTGAAAAACTGTTTTTT.

V gene TRBV11-2 combines with J gene TRBJ2-3; D uncertain. The CDR3 has 16 residues. In germline, CDR1 is SGHAT, CDR2 FQNNGV. V dropped 1 base and J dropped 0 bases, with 11 bases sitting between them. The CDR3: CASSLAAATSTDTQYF. CDR3 DNA: TGTGCCAGCAGCTTAGCTGCAGCTACGAGCACAGATACGCAGTATTTT.

The chain couples TRBV11-2 to TRBJ2-3, with 8 bases matching TRBD2. Germline lookup yields CDR1 SGHAT and CDR2 FQNNGV. The junction had 6 bases not matched to a gene; V was cut back by 5 bases and J by 2 bases. This CDR3 region has 15 residues. CDR3 DNA: TGTGCCAGCAGCCCGGTAGCGGGACCCACAGATACGCAGTATTTT. Protein product: CASSPVAGPTDTQYF.

The gene calls are TRBV15 and TRBJ1-4, with unresolved D. Trimming shortened V by 0 bases and J by 10 bases, and 12 bases separated the two germline ends. The CDR3 runs to 14 residues. Germline CDR1 reads LNHNV; CDR2 reads YYDKDF (reference sequence). The CDR3 DNA sequence: TGTGCCACCAGCAGAGATCAACTGGCGGGAAAACTGTTTTTT. This codes for CATSRDQLAGKLFF.

This clone occurred a few times. The rearrangement links TRBV5-5 to TRBJ2-4; D is possibly TRBD1 (6 bases). CDR3 length: 15 residues. CDR1 is SGHKS and CDR2 is YYEKEE in the germline V gene (reference sequence). V shed 5 bases and J shed 6 bases, with 18 bases lying between them. The CDR3, as DNA: TGTGCCAGCAGTCAACTCCGCAGGGGTGCAAACATTCAGTACTTC. Translating it yields CASSQLRRGANIQYF.

The J gene is TRBJ1-1, the V gene TRBV28; D is ambiguous. Germline-derived CDR1 and CDR2 are MDHEN and SYDVKM. The CDR3 spans 13 residues. V was shortened by 6 bases and J by 1 base, with 9 bases between the two germline ends. In DNA, the CDR3 is TGTGCCAGCAGGGCCACGGGGAACACTGAAGCTTTCTTT. Amino acids: CASRATGNTEAFF.